Following are 4 T cell receptor beta chains from one sample sequenced in a study of human T cells and chemical hapten exposure. TCRdb processed the RACE reads anew with MiXCR; each CDR3 protein has one entry. This sample yields over 85,000 distinct CDR3 sequences, of which about 10% are seen a single time; about 3% belongs to the top ten. Regarding time point: pre-sensitization, week 0. Treatment of the sample: therapeutic diphenylcyclopropenone sensitization with weekly scalp DPC. The material sequenced was whole blood, taken in connection with sensitization to the hapten diphenylcyclopropenone (DPC). These receptors were collected from a woman aged 55-69 years with alopecia areata. Some clones in this sample may be carry-over from other donors' samples.

This clonotype appeared many times. The J gene is TRBJ2-5, the V gene TRBV11-2; 9 bases map to TRBD1. V gave up 5 bases and J gave up 4 bases; unmatched junction bases: 11. The CDR3 covers 16 residues. In germline, CDR1 is SGHAT, CDR2 FQNNGV. This chain's CDR3 is CASSAGTGLIGETQYF. The CDR3 nucleotides are TGTGCCAGCAGCGCGGGGACAGGGTTGATCGGAGAGACCCAGTACTTC. The full variable domain, in which reference TRBV11-2 and TRBJ2-5 provide the parts outside the CDR3, is EAGVAQSPRYKIIEKRQSVAFWCNPISGHATLYWYQQILGQGPKLLIQFQNNGVVDDSQLPKDRFSAERLKGVDSTLKIQPAKLEDSAVYLCASSAGTGLIGETQYFGPGTRLLVL.

At least ten counts were recorded for this clonotype. In DNA form, the CDR3 reads TGTGCCAGCAGCCCCCGGGAACCCAGTCATCCCACAGGCAATGAGCAGTTCTTC. Its translation is CASSPREPSHPTGNEQFF. V usage is TRBV11-3 and J usage is TRBJ2-1, with D possibly being TRBD1 or TRBD2 (5 bases each). Trimming removed 5 bases at V and 6 bases at J, with 26 bases between. CDR1 is SGHNT, CDR2 YENEEA, per germline. The CDR3 length is 18 residues.

The rearrangement joins TRBV9 to TRBJ2-3, with 7 bases matching TRBD1. The CDR3 runs to 14 residues. The germline V gene encodes CDR1 SGDLS and CDR2 YYNGEE. Trimming cost V 4 bases and J 5 bases; bases outside gene matches: 7. In DNA form, the CDR3 reads TGTGCCAGCAGCCCGGGTAGGGGGCAAGATACGCAGTATTTT. Its translation is CASSPGRGQDTQYF.

This clonotype was seen more than once but under ten times. Written as DNA, the CDR3 is TGTGCCAGCAGCGGGGACAGGGTTCTTCAGCCCCAGCATTTT. This gives the protein CASSGDRVLQPQHF. The V and J genes are TRBV2 and TRBJ1-5; the match to TRBD1 covers 9 bases. The CDR3 has 14 amino acids. Trimming took 6 bases from V and 6 from J; bases not matched to a gene: 6. CDR1 is SNHLY, CDR2 FYNNEI, per germline.